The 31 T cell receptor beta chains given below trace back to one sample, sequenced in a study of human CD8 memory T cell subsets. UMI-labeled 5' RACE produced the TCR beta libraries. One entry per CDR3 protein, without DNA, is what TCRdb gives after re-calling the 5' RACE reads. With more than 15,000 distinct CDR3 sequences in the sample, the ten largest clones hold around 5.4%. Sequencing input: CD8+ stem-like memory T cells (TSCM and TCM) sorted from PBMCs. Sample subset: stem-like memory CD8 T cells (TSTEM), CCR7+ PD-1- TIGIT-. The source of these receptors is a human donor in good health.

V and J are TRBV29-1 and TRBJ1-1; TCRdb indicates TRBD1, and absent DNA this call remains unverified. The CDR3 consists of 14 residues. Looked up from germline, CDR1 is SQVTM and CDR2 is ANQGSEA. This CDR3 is CSVEDRDRGHEAFF.

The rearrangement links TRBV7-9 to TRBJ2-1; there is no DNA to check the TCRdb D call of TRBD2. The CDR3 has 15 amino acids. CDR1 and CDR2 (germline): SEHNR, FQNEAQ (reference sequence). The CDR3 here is CASSLGGGAYNEQFF. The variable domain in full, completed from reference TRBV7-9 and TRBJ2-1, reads DTGVSQNPRHKITKRGQNVTFRCDPISEHNRLYWYRQTLGQGPEFLTYFQNEAQLEKSRLLSDRFSAERPKGSFSTLEIQRTEQGDSAMYLCASSLGGGAYNEQFFGPGTRLTVL.

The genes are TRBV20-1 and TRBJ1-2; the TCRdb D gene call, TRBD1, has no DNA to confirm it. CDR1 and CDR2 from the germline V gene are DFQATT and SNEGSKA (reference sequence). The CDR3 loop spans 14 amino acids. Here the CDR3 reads CSARDQRGDYGYTF.

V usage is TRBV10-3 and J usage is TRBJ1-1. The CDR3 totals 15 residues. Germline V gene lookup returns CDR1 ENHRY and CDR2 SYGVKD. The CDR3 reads CAISEAFGVGTEAFF.

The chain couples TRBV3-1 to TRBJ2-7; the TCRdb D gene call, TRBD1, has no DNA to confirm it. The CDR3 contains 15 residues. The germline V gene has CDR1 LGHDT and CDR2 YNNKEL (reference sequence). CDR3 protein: CASSQGDRVSSEQYF.

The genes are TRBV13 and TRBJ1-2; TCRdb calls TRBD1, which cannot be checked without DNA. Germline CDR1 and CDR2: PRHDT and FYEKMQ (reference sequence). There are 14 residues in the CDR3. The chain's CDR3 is CASSFSDREYGYTF.

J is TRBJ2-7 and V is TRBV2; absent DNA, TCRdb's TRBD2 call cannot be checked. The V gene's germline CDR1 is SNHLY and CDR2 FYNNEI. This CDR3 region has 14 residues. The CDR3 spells CASPRAFGSYEQYF. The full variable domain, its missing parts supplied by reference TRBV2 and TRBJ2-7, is EPEVTQTPSHQVTQMGQEVILRCVPISNHLYFYWYRQILGQKVEFLVSFYNNEISEKSEIFDDQFSVERPDGSNFTLKIRSTKLEDSAMYFCASPRAFGSYEQYFGPGTRLTVT.

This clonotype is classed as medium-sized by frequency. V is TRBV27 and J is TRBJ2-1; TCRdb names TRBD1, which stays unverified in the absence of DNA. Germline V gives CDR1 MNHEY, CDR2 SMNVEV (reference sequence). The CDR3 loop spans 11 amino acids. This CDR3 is CASSLGHEQFF.

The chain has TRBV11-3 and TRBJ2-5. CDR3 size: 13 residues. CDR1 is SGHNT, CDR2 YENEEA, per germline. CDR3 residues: CASSLGIQETQYF.

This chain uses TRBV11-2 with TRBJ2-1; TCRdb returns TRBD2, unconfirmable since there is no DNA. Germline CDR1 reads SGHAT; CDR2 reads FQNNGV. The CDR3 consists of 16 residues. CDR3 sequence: CASSLGLAGSYNEQFF.

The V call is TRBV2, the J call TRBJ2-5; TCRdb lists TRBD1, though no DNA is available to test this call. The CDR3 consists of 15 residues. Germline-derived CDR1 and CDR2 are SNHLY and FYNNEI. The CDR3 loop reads CASSRGPQLSETQYF. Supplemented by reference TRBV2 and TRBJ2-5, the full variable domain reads EPEVTQTPSHQVTQMGQEVILRCVPISNHLYFYWYRQILGQKVEFLVSFYNNEISEKSEIFDDQFSVERPDGSNFTLKIRSTKLEDSAMYFCASSRGPQLSETQYFGPGTRLLVL.

The CDR3 here is CASSPKRSTGGTRWALEQYF. The chain combines TRBV5-5 with TRBJ2-7; lacking DNA, the TRBD1 call made by TCRdb goes unchecked. CDR1 and CDR2 (germline): SGHKS, YYEKEE (reference sequence). The CDR3 runs to 20 residues.

CDR3 sequence reads: CASSFAPGPTDTQYF. This rearrangement joins TRBV28 to TRBJ2-3; the TCRdb call, TRBD1, lacks DNA for checking. Per germline, CDR1 MDHEN and CDR2 SYDVKM. The CDR3 covers 15 residues.

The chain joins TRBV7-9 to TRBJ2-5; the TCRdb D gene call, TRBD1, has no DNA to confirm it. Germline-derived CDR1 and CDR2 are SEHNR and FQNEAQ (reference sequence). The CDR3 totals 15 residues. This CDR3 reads CASSFGRGREETQYF.

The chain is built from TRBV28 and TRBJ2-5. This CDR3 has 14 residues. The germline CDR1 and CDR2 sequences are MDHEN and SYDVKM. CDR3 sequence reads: CASSQRSFQETQYF.

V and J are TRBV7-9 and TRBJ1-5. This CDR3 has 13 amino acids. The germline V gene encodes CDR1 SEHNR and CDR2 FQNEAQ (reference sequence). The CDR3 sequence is CASSPTGSQPQHF.

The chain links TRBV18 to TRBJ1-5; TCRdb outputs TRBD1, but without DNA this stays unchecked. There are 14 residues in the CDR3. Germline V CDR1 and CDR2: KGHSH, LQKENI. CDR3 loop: CASSPYDREMPQHF.

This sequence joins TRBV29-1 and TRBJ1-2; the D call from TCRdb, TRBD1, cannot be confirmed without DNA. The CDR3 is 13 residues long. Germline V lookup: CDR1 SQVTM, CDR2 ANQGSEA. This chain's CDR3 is CSVVSISPYGYTF. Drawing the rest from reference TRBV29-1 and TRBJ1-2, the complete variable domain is SAVISQKPSRDICQRGTSLTIQCQVDSQVTMMFWYRQQPGQSLTLIATANQGSEATYESGFVIDKFPISRPNLTFSTLTVSNMSPEDSSIYLCSVVSISPYGYTFGSGTRLTVV.

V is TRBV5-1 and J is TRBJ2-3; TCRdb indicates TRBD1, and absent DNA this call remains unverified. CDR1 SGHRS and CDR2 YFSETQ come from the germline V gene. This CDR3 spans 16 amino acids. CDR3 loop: CASSNHRDRITDTQYF.

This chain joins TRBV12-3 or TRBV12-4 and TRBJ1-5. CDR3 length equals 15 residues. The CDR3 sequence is CASSLVVSSNQPQHF.

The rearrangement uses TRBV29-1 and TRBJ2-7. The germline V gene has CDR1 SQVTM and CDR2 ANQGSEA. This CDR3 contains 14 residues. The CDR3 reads CSVEDLPENYEQYF.

CDR3 loop: CASSPGQGGTYEQYF. V is TRBV7-9 and J is TRBJ2-7; TCRdb names TRBD1, which stays unverified in the absence of DNA. Germline V lookup: CDR1 SEHNR, CDR2 FQNEAQ (reference sequence). CDR3 length: 15 amino acids. Using reference TRBV7-9 and TRBJ2-7 for the parts outside the CDR3, the full variable domain is DTGVSQNPRHKITKRGQNVTFRCDPISEHNRLYWYRQTLGQGPEFLTYFQNEAQLEKSRLLSDRFSAERPKGSFSTLEIQRTEQGDSAMYLCASSPGQGGTYEQYFGPGTRLTVT.

This CDR3 reads CASSLEYSSSYEQYF. This chain joins TRBV13 and TRBJ2-7. This CDR3 is 15 amino acids long. The germline CDR1 and CDR2 sequences are PRHDT and FYEKMQ (reference sequence).

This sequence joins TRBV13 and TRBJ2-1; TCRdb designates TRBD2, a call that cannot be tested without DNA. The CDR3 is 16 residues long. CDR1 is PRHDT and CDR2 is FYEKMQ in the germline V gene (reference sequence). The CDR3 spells CASSQVGELIYNEQFF.

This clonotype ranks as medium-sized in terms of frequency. CDR3 region: CASSTAGLAAPFEQFF. V usage is TRBV5-5 and J usage is TRBJ2-1; lacking DNA, the TRBD2 call made by TCRdb goes unchecked. In germline, CDR1 is SGHKS, CDR2 YYEKEE (reference sequence). This CDR3 is 16 amino acids long.

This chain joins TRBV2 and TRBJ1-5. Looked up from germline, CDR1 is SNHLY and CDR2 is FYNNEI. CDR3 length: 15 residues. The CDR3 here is CASSERGFSNQPQHF. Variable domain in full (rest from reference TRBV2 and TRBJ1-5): EPEVTQTPSHQVTQMGQEVILRCVPISNHLYFYWYRQILGQKVEFLVSFYNNEISEKSEIFDDQFSVERPDGSNFTLKIRSTKLEDSAMYFCASSERGFSNQPQHFGDGTRLSIL.

The CDR3 sequence: CAISEKDSYNSPLHF. V and J are TRBV10-3 and TRBJ1-6; TCRdb's D gene call, TRBD1, goes unchecked for lack of DNA. The CDR3 loop spans 15 amino acids. Germline V gene lookup returns CDR1 ENHRY and CDR2 SYGVKD.

The CDR3 spells CASSGARLGAGGYEQFF. The chain has TRBV9 and TRBJ2-1. Germline V gene sequence: CDR1 SGDLS, CDR2 YYNGEE. CDR3 length: 17 amino acids.

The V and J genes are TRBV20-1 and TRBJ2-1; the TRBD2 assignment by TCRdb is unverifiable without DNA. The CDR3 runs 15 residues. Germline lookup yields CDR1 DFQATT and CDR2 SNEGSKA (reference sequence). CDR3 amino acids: CSARDSGVSYNEQFF.

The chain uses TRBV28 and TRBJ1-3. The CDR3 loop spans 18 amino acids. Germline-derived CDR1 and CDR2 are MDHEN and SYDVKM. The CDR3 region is CASSLSGGTAEWGNTIYF. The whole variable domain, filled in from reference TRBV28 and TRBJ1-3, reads DVKVTQSSRYLVKRTGEKVFLECVQDMDHENMFWYRQDPGLGLRLIYFSYDVKMKEKGDIPEGYSVSREKKERFSLILESASTNQTSMYLCASSLSGGTAEWGNTIYFGEGSWLTVV.

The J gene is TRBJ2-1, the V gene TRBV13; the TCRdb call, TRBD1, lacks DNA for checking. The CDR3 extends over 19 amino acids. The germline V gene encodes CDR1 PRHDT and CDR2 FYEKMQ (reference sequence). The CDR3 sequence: CASSQEGAVAETFYNEQFF.